These 21 T cell receptor beta chains were all obtained from the same sample, sequenced in a study of monozygotic twins with inflammatory bowel disease. TCRdb reprocessed the 5' RACE reads, with one entry per CDR3 protein and no DNA. This listing includes 300,000 to 350,000 distinct CDR3 sequences. The sequencing sample was made of blood. Receptors were obtained from a human donor with ulcerative colitis or Crohn's disease, or a healthy co-twin of an affected twin (not recorded which).

The chain recombines TRBV15 with TRBJ2-3; absent DNA, TCRdb's TRBD2 call cannot be checked. The CDR3 consists of 17 residues. Germline loops: CDR1 LNHNV, CDR2 YYDKDF (reference sequence). The CDR3 is CATSRDLAGVGTDTQYF.

The CDR3 sequence is CASSPTRGGYYEQYF. The rearrangement joins TRBV12-3 or TRBV12-4 to TRBJ2-7; as DNA is missing, the TRBD2 call by TCRdb cannot be tested. The CDR3 extends over 15 amino acids.

The CDR3 sequence is CASSDAETQYF. The rearrangement uses TRBV5-1 and TRBJ2-5. There are 11 residues in the CDR3. CDR1 SGHRS and CDR2 YFSETQ come from the germline V gene.

The chain combines TRBV7-2 with TRBJ2-7. Germline V gene lookup returns CDR1 SGHTA and CDR2 FQGNSA. The CDR3 has 13 residues. CDR3 sequence: CASSFKGSKVQYF.

The genes are TRBV6-2 or TRBV6-3 and TRBJ1-1. The germline V gene has CDR1 MNHEY and CDR2 SVGEGT. The CDR3 extends over 13 amino acids. The CDR3 protein is CASRPDGNTEAFF.

The rearrangement links TRBV10-1 to TRBJ2-1; the D gene TCRdb calls, TRBD1, cannot be checked with no DNA. This CDR3 region has 13 residues. Germline loops: CDR1 WNHNN, CDR2 SYGVQD (reference sequence). The CDR3 protein is CASSGGGYNEQFF.

The chain employs TRBV5-1 and TRBJ1-1; the D gene TCRdb calls, TRBD1, cannot be checked with no DNA. This CDR3 spans 15 amino acids. Germline values: CDR1 SGHRS, CDR2 YFSETQ. CDR3 sequence reads: CASSLPLQVNTEAFF.

This CDR3 reads CASSWGGQGVYGYTF. This rearrangement joins TRBV5-6 to TRBJ1-2; TCRdb gives TRBD1 as the D gene, but with no DNA this cannot be confirmed. There are 15 residues in the CDR3. Germline values: CDR1 SGHDT, CDR2 YYEEEE.

V usage is TRBV28 and J usage is TRBJ1-4. The CDR3 is 14 amino acids. The germline V gene has CDR1 MDHEN and CDR2 SYDVKM. This CDR3 reads CATLDWRANEKLFF.

The chain is built from TRBV6-2 or TRBV6-3 and TRBJ1-1. The V gene's germline CDR1 is MNHEY and CDR2 SVGEGT. The CDR3 is made up of 14 amino acids. The CDR3 sequence: CASTQAGGLTEAFF.

The J gene is TRBJ1-5, the V gene TRBV15. Germline V gives CDR1 LNHNV, CDR2 YYDKDF (reference sequence). This CDR3 comprises 14 residues. The CDR3 protein is CATSRVKGFQPQHF.

The V call is TRBV5-1, the J call TRBJ2-7; TCRdb designates TRBD1, a call that cannot be tested without DNA. Germline values: CDR1 SGHRS, CDR2 YFSETQ. The CDR3 has 15 amino acids. CDR3 loop: CASSLQGAGYYEQYF.

CDR3 loop: CASSLDTGYNEQFF. The rearrangement joins TRBV5-1 to TRBJ2-1; TCRdb returns TRBD1, unconfirmable since there is no DNA. The CDR3 sequence is 14 residues long. The germline V gene encodes CDR1 SGHRS and CDR2 YFSETQ.

The chain couples TRBV20-1 to TRBJ2-1; TCRdb names TRBD2, which stays unverified in the absence of DNA. The CDR3 runs to 17 residues. Per germline, CDR1 DFQATT and CDR2 SNEGSKA (reference sequence). The CDR3 reads CSARREGAGGPFTEQFF.

The chain uses TRBV24-1 and TRBJ2-7; checking the TCRdb D call of TRBD2 is not possible without DNA. The CDR3 has 16 residues. Looked up from germline, CDR1 is KGHDR and CDR2 is SFDVKD. The CDR3 region is CATSDSRLAGVDEQYF.

The chain recombines TRBV6-5 with TRBJ1-2. Germline CDR1 is MNHEY and CDR2 is SVGAGI. This CDR3 spans 14 amino acids. The CDR3: CASSYSRKVYGYTF.

The V call is TRBV28, the J call TRBJ2-7. CDR1 and CDR2 (germline): MDHEN, SYDVKM. CDR3 length: 12 amino acids. CDR3 sequence: CASSTQNLGQYF. The whole variable domain, filled in from reference TRBV28 and TRBJ2-7, reads DVKVTQSSRYLVKRTGEKVFLECVQDMDHENMFWYRQDPGLGLRLIYFSYDVKMKEKGDIPEGYSVSREKKERFSLILESASTNQTSMYLCASSTQNLGQYFGPGTRLTVT.

CDR3 protein: CASSLLPDRGWDTEAFF. The chain is built from TRBV21-1 and TRBJ1-1; as DNA is missing, the TRBD1 call by TCRdb cannot be tested. TRBV21-1 is given as a pseudogene. This CDR3 region has 17 residues.

V and J are TRBV3-1 and TRBJ1-2; TCRdb's D call of TRBD1 is untestable without DNA. This CDR3 has 15 residues. Germline V gene sequence: CDR1 LGHDT, CDR2 YNNKEL (reference sequence). The CDR3 sequence: CASSFGTGENYGYTF.

This chain uses TRBV12-3 or TRBV12-4 with TRBJ1-1. The CDR3 contains 13 residues. CDR3 loop: CASSLAGYGEAFF.

V usage is TRBV2 and J usage is TRBJ1-1. CDR1 is SNHLY and CDR2 is FYNNEI in the germline V gene. The CDR3 loop spans 14 amino acids. The CDR3 protein is CASRSNGENTEAFF.